Listed below are T cell receptor beta chains from one sample, sequenced in a study of cytomegalovirus exposure and HLA in healthy donors. TCRdb's copy holds only in-frame clones and misses some; the assay was immunoSEQ multiplex PCR. Of tens of thousands of clones in the sample, approximately 7.1% are singletons; the top ten hold about 2%. The sample taken for sequencing was PBMCs. Every receptor here comes from a man in his fifties in good health and CMV-seronegative. Each CDR3 is given with its conserved first and last residue. Each record gives: V gene, clone size, J gene, CDR3 protein. Clone size is shown for a subset of rows, as once, few, many or a class of expanded clone.

V gene: TRBV6-6
clone size: -
J gene: TRBJ1-5
CDR3 protein: CASKSVLSNQPQHF

V gene: TRBV5-8
clone size: -
J gene: TRBJ2-7
CDR3 protein: CASSLQVTYEQYF

V gene: TRBV7-9
clone size: -
J gene: TRBJ1-2
CDR3 protein: CASSQGQPYGYTF

V gene: TRBV7-6
clone size: few
J gene: TRBJ2-7
CDR3 protein: CASSSGTIYEQYF

V gene: TRBV6-1
clone size: -
J gene: TRBJ1-3
CDR3 protein: CASTSSSGNTIYF

V gene: TRBV5-6
clone size: -
J gene: TRBJ1-2
CDR3 protein: CASSLVTLSIGYTF

V gene: TRBV6-5
clone size: -
J gene: TRBJ1-3
CDR3 protein: CASSYKDSRSGNTIYF

V gene: TRBV19
clone size: few
J gene: TRBJ2-3
CDR3 protein: CASSTSGWSTDTQYF

V gene: TRBV19
clone size: -
J gene: TRBJ1-5
CDR3 protein: CASSIDGQGGQPQHF

V gene: TRBV5-4
clone size: few
J gene: TRBJ2-7
CDR3 protein: CAGSPTGGYEQYF

V gene: TRBV6-1
clone size: few
J gene: TRBJ1-5
CDR3 protein: CASSAYTLSQQLNQPQHF

V gene: TRBV4-1
clone size: -
J gene: TRBJ1-1
CDR3 protein: CASSLGGVATLNTEAFF

V gene: TRBV19
clone size: -
J gene: TRBJ2-7
CDR3 protein: CASSIFFVSSYEQYF

V gene: TRBV19
clone size: few
J gene: TRBJ2-5
CDR3 protein: CASSHTDRRETQYF

V gene: TRBV4-3
clone size: few
J gene: TRBJ1-3
CDR3 protein: CASSQDSGQGMDTIYF

V gene: TRBV7-9
clone size: few
J gene: TRBJ2-7
CDR3 protein: CASSFGTGERREQYF

V gene: TRBV7-7
clone size: few
J gene: TRBJ2-5
CDR3 protein: CASSPGLAGGETQYF

V gene: TRBV15
clone size: few
J gene: TRBJ1-5
CDR3 protein: CATSRAQDYQPQHF

V gene: TRBV5-1
clone size: -
J gene: TRBJ1-4
CDR3 protein: CASSPDSSEKLFF

V gene: TRBV19
clone size: -
J gene: TRBJ2-2
CDR3 protein: CASSPQTGTENTGGLFF

V gene: TRBV6-1
clone size: few
J gene: TRBJ2-3
CDR3 protein: CASSTDRGRTDTQYF

V gene: TRBV19
clone size: few
J gene: TRBJ2-5
CDR3 protein: CASSIEAGETQYF

V gene: TRBV6-1
clone size: few
J gene: TRBJ2-7
CDR3 protein: CASSAHLGVGQGVYEQYF

V gene: TRBV5-4
clone size: few
J gene: TRBJ1-3
CDR3 protein: CASSLAGQGAGNTIYF

V gene: TRBV4-1
clone size: -
J gene: TRBJ1-1
CDR3 protein: CASSQGGQNTEAFF

V gene: TRBV6-1
clone size: few
J gene: TRBJ1-3
CDR3 protein: CASSESGGVAIYF

V gene: TRBV10-3
clone size: few
J gene: TRBJ2-1
CDR3 protein: CAISAGQGINEQFF

V gene: TRBV6-6
clone size: -
J gene: TRBJ2-7
CDR3 protein: CASRGDREVYEQYF

V gene: TRBV14
clone size: -
J gene: TRBJ1-2
CDR3 protein: CASSLDRGLGYTF

V gene: TRBV5-1
clone size: -
J gene: TRBJ2-3
CDR3 protein: CASSLGSGGPSTDTQYF

V gene: TRBV10-3
clone size: -
J gene: TRBJ1-1
CDR3 protein: CAISKQGGDTEAFF

V gene: TRBV7-9
clone size: -
J gene: TRBJ2-7
CDR3 protein: CASSLGGVNEQYF

V gene: TRBV6-1
clone size: few
J gene: TRBJ2-3
CDR3 protein: CASSTDRQDTQYF

V gene: TRBV11-2
clone size: few
J gene: TRBJ1-2
CDR3 protein: CASSPGQGQGYTF

V gene: TRBV7-6
clone size: -
J gene: TRBJ1-3
CDR3 protein: CASSLSHSGNTIYF

V gene: TRBV6-5
clone size: few
J gene: TRBJ2-7
CDR3 protein: CASSRAGGLYEQYF

V gene: TRBV6-1
clone size: few
J gene: TRBJ1-2
CDR3 protein: CASSEMSDVGAYGYTF

V gene: TRBV19
clone size: -
J gene: TRBJ1-1
CDR3 protein: CASSIQGVNTEAFF

V gene: TRBV5-4
clone size: few
J gene: TRBJ2-1
CDR3 protein: CASSPPPGTPGDNEQFF

V gene: TRBV15
clone size: -
J gene: TRBJ2-3
CDR3 protein: CATSRDRAGGPTDTQYF

V gene: TRBV7-2
clone size: -
J gene: TRBJ2-1
CDR3 protein: CASSSPGLAENNEQFF

V gene: TRBV28
clone size: few
J gene: TRBJ2-7
CDR3 protein: CASKGPPGQSVYEQYF

V gene: TRBV19
clone size: -
J gene: TRBJ1-1
CDR3 protein: CASSSRQTINTEASF